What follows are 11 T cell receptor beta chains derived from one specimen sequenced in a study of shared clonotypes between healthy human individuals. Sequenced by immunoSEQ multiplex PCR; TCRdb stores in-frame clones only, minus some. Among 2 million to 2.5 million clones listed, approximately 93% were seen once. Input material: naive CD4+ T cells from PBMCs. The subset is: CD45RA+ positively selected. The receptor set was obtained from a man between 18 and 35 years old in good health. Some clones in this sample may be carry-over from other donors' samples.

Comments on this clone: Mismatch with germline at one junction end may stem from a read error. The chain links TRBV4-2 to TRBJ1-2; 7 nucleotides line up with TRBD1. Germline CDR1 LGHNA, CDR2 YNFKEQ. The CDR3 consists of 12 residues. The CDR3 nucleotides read TGTGCCAGCAGCCTACCAGCGGGACAGCACTCCTTC. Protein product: CASSLPAGQHSF.

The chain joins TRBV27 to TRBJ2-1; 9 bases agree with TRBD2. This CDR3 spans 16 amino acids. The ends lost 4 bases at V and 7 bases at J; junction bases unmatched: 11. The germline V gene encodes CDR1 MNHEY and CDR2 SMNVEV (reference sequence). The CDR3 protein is CASSSPWREGLNEQFF. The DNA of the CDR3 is TGTGCCAGCAGTTCCCCCTGGCGGGAGGGCCTGAATGAGCAGTTCTTC.

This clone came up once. The CDR3 is CASSQGPVEQFF. Here the CDR3 DNA reads TGTGCCAGCAGCCAAGGCCCTGTTGAGCAGTTCTTC. The chain combines TRBV14 with TRBJ2-1, with D uncertain. CDR1 is SGHDN, CDR2 FVKESK, per germline. The CDR3 consists of 12 residues. Between the trimmed V and J ends, which lost 1 base and 9 bases, there was a span of 7 bases.

The CDR3 DNA reads TGTGCCAGCCGGGGGAGTAGCGACGAGCAGTACTTC. Its protein is CASRGSSDEQYF. This chain uses TRBV11-2 with TRBJ2-7; D may be TRBD2 (6 bases). The germline CDR1 and CDR2 sequences are SGHAT and FQNNGV. Trimming took off 8 bases at V and 5 bases at J, with 13 bases between the two ends. CDR3 length: 12 residues.

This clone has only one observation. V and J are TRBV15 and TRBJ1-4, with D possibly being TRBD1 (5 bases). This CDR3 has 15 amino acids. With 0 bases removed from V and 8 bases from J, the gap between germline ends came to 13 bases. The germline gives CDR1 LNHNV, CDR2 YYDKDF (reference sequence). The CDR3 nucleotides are TGTGCCACCAGCAGAGACGGGGCGGAGGGGGAAAAACTGTTTTTT. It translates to CATSRDGAEGEKLFF.

The DNA for the CDR3 is TGTGCCAGCAGCCCGCGGGGACTAGGTCTAAATGAGCAGTTCTTC. Amino acids: CASSPRGLGLNEQFF. V and J are TRBV9 and TRBJ2-1; 8 nucleotides agree with TRBD2. The junction had 10 bases not matched to a gene; V was cut back by 4 bases and J by 7 bases. CDR1 is SGDLS and CDR2 is YYNGEE in the germline V gene. CDR3 length: 15 amino acids. The full variable domain, in which reference TRBV9 and TRBJ2-1 provide the parts outside the CDR3, is DSGVTQTPKHLITATGQRVTLRCSPRSGDLSVYWYQQSLDQGLQFLIQYYNGEERAKGNILERFSAQQFPDLHSELNLSSLELGDSALYFCASSPRGLGLNEQFFGPGTRLTVL.

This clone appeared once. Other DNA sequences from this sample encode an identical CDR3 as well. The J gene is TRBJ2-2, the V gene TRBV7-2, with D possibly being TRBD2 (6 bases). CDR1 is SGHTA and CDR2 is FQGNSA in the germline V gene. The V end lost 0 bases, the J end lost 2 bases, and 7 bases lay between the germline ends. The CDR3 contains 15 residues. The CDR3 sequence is CASSLAGTNTGELFF. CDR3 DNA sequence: TGTGCCAGCAGCTTAGCAGGGACTAACACCGGGGAGCTGTTTTTT.

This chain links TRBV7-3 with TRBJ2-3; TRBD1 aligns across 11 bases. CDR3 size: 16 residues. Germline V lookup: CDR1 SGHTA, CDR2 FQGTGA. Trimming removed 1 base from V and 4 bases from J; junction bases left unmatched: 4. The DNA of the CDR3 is TGTGCCAGCAGCTTAAGGGGACAGGGGGACCCAGATACGCAGTATTTT. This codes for CASSLRGQGDPDTQYF.

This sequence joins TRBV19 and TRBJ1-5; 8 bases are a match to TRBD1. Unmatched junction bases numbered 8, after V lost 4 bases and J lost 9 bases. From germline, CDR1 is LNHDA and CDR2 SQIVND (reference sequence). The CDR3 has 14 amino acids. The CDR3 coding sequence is TGTGCCAGTAGTAGTCAGGGGGCCAGGTGGCCCCAGCATTTT. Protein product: CASSSQGARWPQHF.

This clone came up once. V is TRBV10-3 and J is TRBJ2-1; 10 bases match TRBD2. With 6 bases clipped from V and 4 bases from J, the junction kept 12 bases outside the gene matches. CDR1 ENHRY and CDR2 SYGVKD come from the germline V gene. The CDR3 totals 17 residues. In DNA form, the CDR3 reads TGTGCCATCAGCCAGGGGACTAGCGTCCCCCAATACAATGAGCAGTTCTTC. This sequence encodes CAISQGTSVPQYNEQFF.

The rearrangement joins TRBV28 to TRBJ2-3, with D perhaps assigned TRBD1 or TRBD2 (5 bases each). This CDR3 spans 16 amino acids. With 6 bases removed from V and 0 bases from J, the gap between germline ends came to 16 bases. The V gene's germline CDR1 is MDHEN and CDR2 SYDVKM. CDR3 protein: CASSIFPGRSTDTQYF. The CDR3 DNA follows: TGTGCCAGCAGCATATTTCCGGGACGTAGCACAGATACGCAGTATTTT.